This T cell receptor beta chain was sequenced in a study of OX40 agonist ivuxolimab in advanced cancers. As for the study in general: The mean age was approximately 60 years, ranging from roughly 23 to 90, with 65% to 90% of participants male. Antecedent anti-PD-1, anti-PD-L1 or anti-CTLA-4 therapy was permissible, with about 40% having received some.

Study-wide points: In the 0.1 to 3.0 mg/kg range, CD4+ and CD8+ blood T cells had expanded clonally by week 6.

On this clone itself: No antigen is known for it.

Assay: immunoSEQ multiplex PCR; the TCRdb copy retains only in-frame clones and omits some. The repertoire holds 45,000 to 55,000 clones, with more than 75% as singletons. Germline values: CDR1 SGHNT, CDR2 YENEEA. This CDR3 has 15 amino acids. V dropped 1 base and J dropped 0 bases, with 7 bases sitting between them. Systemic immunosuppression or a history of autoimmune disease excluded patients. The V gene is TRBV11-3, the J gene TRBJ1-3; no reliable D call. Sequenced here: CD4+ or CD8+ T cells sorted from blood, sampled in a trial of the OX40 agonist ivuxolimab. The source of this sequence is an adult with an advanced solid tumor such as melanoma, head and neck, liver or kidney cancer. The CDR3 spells CASSLAGYSGNTIYF. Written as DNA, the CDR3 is TGTGCCAGCAGCTTAGCTGGCTACTCTGGAAACACCATATATTTT.